The 18 T cell receptor beta chains reported below all come from one sample, sequenced in a study of blood T cell repertoires in COVID-19. Profiling relied on immunoSEQ multiplex PCR, and the TCRdb table lists in-frame clones only, not all of them. Of about 220,000 clones detected, approximately 86% appear once; the ten largest clones hold 2.5% to 3%. Input material: PBMCs or T cells enriched from blood (not recorded which). The receptors were sampled from a woman in her 30s with acute COVID-19.

This clone was picked up a small number of times. The rearrangement uses TRBV18 and TRBJ1-1; D is uncertain. The germline V gene has CDR1 KGHSH and CDR2 LQKENI. The CDR3 has 17 residues. Trimming pared 4 bases from V and 1 base from J, leaving 19 bases between. DNA of the CDR3: TGTGCCAGCTCACTGAGCGTCTCCGGGAGGACGAACACTGAAGCTTTCTTT. It encodes CASSLSVSGRTNTEAFF. Together with reference TRBV18 and TRBJ1-1, the CDR3 gives the full variable domain: NAGVMQNPRHLVRRRGQEARLRCSPMKGHSHVYWYRQLPEEGLKFMVYLQKENIIDESGMPKERFSAEFPKEGPSILRIQQVVRGDSAAYFCASSLSVSGRTNTEAFFGQGTRLTVV.

The rearrangement joins TRBV4-3 to TRBJ2-3; no clear D gene. The germline CDR1 and CDR2 sequences are LGHNA and YSLEER. V gave up 0 bases and J gave up 2 bases, with 12 bases separating them. The CDR3 extends over 16 amino acids. The CDR3 DNA reads as TGCGCCAGCAGCCAAGATGTTGCTGGGCTCACAGATACGCAGTATTTT. It translates to CASSQDVAGLTDTQYF.

In its sample, this clone was seen a few times. The chain uses TRBV9 and TRBJ1-3, with no clear D. The CDR3 spans 13 residues. Trimming removed 4 bases at V and 4 bases at J, with 9 bases between. Germline V CDR1 and CDR2: SGDLS, YYNGEE. Here the CDR3 DNA reads TGTGCCAGCAGCACAACGGGGGGAAACACCATATATTTT. Its translation: CASSTTGGNTIYF.

There are a few counts of this clone. This same CDR3 is encoded by further DNA sequences in the sample. The chain recombines TRBV12-3 or TRBV12-4 with TRBJ1-2; the D is unclear. Trimming left V 1 base short and J 3 bases short, with 6 bases between. The CDR3 length is 13 residues. CDR3 residues: CASSLGADYGYTF. As DNA, the CDR3 is TGTGCCAGCAGTTTAGGTGCAGACTATGGCTACACCTTC.

J is TRBJ2-1 and V is TRBV10-3, with a tentative D call TRBD2 (6 bases). Trimming pared 3 bases from V and 7 bases from J, leaving 16 bases between. The CDR3 is 15 amino acids. Germline CDR1 ENHRY, CDR2 SYGVKD. This CDR3 reads CAISEGTPRGNEQFF. DNA of the CDR3: TGTGCCATCAGTGAAGGGACTCCCCGGGGGAATGAGCAGTTCTTC.

V and J are TRBV3-1 (or the pseudogene TRBV3-2) and TRBJ2-5, with TRBD2 as a possible D gene (5 bases). Trimming stripped 3 bases from V and 7 bases from J, with 6 bases between. There are 11 residues in the CDR3. In germline, CDR1 is LGHDT, CDR2 YNNKEL (reference sequence). CDR3 loop: CASSQEVTQYF. CDR3 nucleotides: TGTGCCAGCAGCCAGGAGGTGACCCAGTACTTC.

In its sample, this clone was seen once. The chain employs TRBV29-1 and TRBJ2-1; D is possibly TRBD2 (5 bases). Trimming took off 3 bases at V and 7 bases at J, with 22 bases between the two ends. The CDR3 is 16 residues long. Germline assignment: CDR1 SQVTM and CDR2 ANQGSEA. The CDR3 sequence is CSVEMGGSALENEQFF. CDR3 in DNA: TGCAGCGTTGAGATGGGCGGTAGCGCCCTTGAGAATGAGCAGTTCTTC.

This clone appeared once. The V gene is TRBV10-3, the J gene TRBJ1-1, with 7 bases lining up with TRBD1. V lost 4 bases, J lost 4 bases, and 9 bases stayed unmatched. Germline V lookup: CDR1 ENHRY, CDR2 SYGVKD. The CDR3 covers 15 residues. The CDR3 nucleotides read TGTGCCATCAGTGGCGACAGGGAAGGGGGCACTGAAGCTTTCTTT. This encodes CAISGDREGGTEAFF.

The chain joins TRBV7-9 to TRBJ2-2, with TRBD2 matching over 9 bases. With V trimmed by 5 bases and J by 7 bases, 8 bases remained unmatched. Germline CDR1 SEHNR, CDR2 FQNEAQ (reference sequence). CDR3 length equals 15 residues. The DNA of the CDR3 is TGTGCCAGCAGCCCCCAGCGGGGGGTAGTCGGGGAGCTGTTTTTT. Its protein product is CASSPQRGVVGELFF.

This clone has ten or more counts. The chain links TRBV6-5 to TRBJ1-1; D is possibly TRBD1 (6 bases). Germline lookup yields CDR1 MNHEY and CDR2 SVGAGI. V lost 4 bases and J lost 8, with 14 bases in between. This CDR3 is 13 amino acids long. CDR3 sequence (DNA): TGTGCCAGCAGTTTTAACCTAGGGACAGAAGCTTTCTTT. Its translation is CASSFNLGTEAFF.

The rearrangement uses TRBV7-6 and TRBJ2-7; 8 bases fit TRBD1. The CDR3 contains 14 residues. Germline CDR1 is SGHVS and CDR2 is FNYEAQ. V trimming: 4 bases; J trimming: 3 bases; junction bases outside the gene matches: 5. As DNA, the CDR3 is TGTGCCAGCAGCTCGCCGACAGGGGACTACGAGCAGTACTTC. It encodes CASSSPTGDYEQYF.

The J gene is TRBJ1-6, the V gene TRBV2; a weak D match, TRBD1 (6 bases). The CDR3 is 15 amino acids. CDR1 is SNHLY, CDR2 FYNNEI, per germline. V lost 6 bases to trimming and J lost 8 bases, with 17 bases between them. The CDR3 nucleotides are TGTGCCAGCAGCCCTGTCACAGGGACCTATTCACCCCTCCACTTT. As protein: CASSPVTGTYSPLHF.

The chain couples TRBV29-1 to TRBJ1-2; 7 bases line up with TRBD1. This CDR3 comprises 15 residues. The V segment lost 3 bases and the J segment 0 bases; nucleotides outside the gene matches: 7. Germline V gives CDR1 SQVTM, CDR2 ANQGSEA. The CDR3 nucleotides read TGCAGCGTTGACGCCCGGGACAGAACTAACTATGGCTACACCTTC. Encoded protein: CSVDARDRTNYGYTF.

J is TRBJ1-1 and V is TRBV4-1; D is perhaps TRBD1 (5 bases). V shed 6 bases and J shed 0 bases, with 17 bases lying between them. The CDR3 totals 16 residues. Germline lookup yields CDR1 MGHRA and CDR2 YSYEKL. In nucleotides, the CDR3 is TGCGCCAGCAGTCATGGAGGGGTACAAATGAACACTGAAGCTTTCTTT. Its protein is CASSHGGVQMNTEAFF.

V gene TRBV19 combines with J gene TRBJ1-4, with 7 nucleotides matching TRBD1. Germline V gives CDR1 LNHDA, CDR2 SQIVND (reference sequence). CDR3 size: 14 residues. V was clipped by 6 bases and J by 2 bases; unmatched bases: 3. CDR3: CASRTGDTNEKLFF. CDR3 DNA sequence: TGTGCCAGTAGAACAGGGGATACTAATGAAAAACTGTTTTTT.

V gene TRBV11-2 combines with J gene TRBJ2-1; 10 nucleotides line up with TRBD2. V dropped 5 bases and J dropped 6; count of bases not matched to a gene: 7. CDR1 and CDR2 (germline): SGHAT, FQNNGV. There are 15 residues in the CDR3. CDR3 sequence reads: CASSVTGTSANEQFF. DNA of the CDR3: TGTGCCAGCAGCGTCACCGGGACTAGCGCCAATGAGCAGTTCTTC.

The chain employs TRBV13 and TRBJ1-1; the D gene is possibly TRBD1 (5 bases). Between the trimmed V and J ends, which lost 1 base and 4 bases, there was a span of 7 bases. From germline, CDR1 is PRHDT and CDR2 FYEKMQ (reference sequence). The CDR3 is 13 amino acids. Written as DNA, the CDR3 is TGTGCCAGCAGCTTAGCAGGGCTCACTGAAGCTTTCTTT. Its translation: CASSLAGLTEAFF. Drawing the rest from reference TRBV13 and TRBJ1-1, the complete variable domain is AAGVIQSPRHLIKEKRETATLKCYPIPRHDTVYWYQQGPGQDPQFLISFYEKMQSDKGSIPDRFSAQQFSDYHSELNMSSLELGDSALYFCASSLAGLTEAFFGQGTRLTVV.

This clone was seen just once. This chain connects TRBV29-1 to TRBJ2-3, with D possibly matching TRBD2 (6 bases). With 7 bases removed from V and 2 bases from J, the gap between germline ends came to 13 bases. This CDR3 contains 13 residues. The germline CDR1 and CDR2 sequences are SQVTM and ANQGSEA. CDR3 coding DNA: TGCAGCGGCCTTCTAGCGACCACAGATACGCAGTATTTT. It encodes CSGLLATTDTQYF.